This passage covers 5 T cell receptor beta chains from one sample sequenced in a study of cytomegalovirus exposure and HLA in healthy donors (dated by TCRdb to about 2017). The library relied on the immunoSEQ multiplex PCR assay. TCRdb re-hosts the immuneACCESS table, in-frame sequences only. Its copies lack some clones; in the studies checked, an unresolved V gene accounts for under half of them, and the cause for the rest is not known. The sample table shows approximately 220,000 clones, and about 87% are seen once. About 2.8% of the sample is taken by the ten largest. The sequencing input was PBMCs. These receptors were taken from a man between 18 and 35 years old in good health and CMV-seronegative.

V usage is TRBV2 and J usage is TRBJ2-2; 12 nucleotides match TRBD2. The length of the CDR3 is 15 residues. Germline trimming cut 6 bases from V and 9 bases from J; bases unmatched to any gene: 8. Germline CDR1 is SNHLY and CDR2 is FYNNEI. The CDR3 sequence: CASRSQLAGGRELFF. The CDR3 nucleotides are TGTGCCAGCAGATCCCAGCTAGCGGGGGGGAGGGAGCTGTTTTTT.

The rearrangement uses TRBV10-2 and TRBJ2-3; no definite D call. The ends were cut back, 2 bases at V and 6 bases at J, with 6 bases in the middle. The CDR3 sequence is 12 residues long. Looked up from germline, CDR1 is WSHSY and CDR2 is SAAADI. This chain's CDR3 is CASSESRDTQYF. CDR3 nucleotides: TGCGCCAGCAGTGAGAGTCGGGATACGCAGTATTTT.

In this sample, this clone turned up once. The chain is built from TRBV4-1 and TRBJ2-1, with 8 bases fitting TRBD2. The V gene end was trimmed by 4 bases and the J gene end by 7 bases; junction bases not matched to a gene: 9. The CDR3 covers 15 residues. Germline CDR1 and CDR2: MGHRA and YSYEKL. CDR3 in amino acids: CASSPDRLARNEQFF. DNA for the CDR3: TGCGCCAGCAGCCCCGACAGACTAGCGAGAAATGAGCAGTTCTTC.

CDR3 nucleotide sequence: TGTGCCAGCAGTTTGAGAACTAGCTTCGTAATGGGGGAGCTGTTTTTT. This encodes CASSLRTSFVMGELFF. This chain links TRBV27 with TRBJ2-2; a weak D match, TRBD2 (6 bases). Germline loops: CDR1 MNHEY, CDR2 SMNVEV (reference sequence). Between the trimmed V and J ends, which lost 3 bases and 8 bases, there was a span of 19 bases. CDR3 length: 16 amino acids.

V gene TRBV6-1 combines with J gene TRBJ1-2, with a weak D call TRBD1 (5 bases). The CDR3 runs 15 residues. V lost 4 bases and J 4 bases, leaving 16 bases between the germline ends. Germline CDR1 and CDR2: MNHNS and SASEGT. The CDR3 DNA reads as TGTGCCAGCAGTGGCCGGGACGGGGGGGGCTATGGCTACACCTTC. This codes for CASSGRDGGGYGYTF.